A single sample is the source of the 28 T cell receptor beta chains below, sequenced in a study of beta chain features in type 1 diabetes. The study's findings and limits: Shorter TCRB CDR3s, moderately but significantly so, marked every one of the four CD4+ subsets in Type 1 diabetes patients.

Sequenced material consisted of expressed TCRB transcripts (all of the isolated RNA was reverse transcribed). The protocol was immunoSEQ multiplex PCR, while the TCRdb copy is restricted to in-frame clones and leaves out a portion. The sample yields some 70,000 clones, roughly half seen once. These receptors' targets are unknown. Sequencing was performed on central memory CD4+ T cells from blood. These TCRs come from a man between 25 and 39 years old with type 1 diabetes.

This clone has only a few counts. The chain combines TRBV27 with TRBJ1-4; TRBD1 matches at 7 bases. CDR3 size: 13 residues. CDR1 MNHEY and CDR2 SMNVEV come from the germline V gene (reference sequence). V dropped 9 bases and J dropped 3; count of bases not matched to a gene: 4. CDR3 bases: TGTGCCAGTAGACAGGGAGCTAATGAAAAACTGTTTTTT. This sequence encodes CASRQGANEKLFF.

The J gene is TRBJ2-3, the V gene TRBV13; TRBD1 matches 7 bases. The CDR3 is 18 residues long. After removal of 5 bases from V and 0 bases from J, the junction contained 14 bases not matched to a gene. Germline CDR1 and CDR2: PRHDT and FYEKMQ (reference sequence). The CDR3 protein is CASSARQGRSPSTDTQYF. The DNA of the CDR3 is TGTGCCAGCAGCGCCCGACAGGGTCGGTCCCCTAGCACAGATACGCAGTATTTT.

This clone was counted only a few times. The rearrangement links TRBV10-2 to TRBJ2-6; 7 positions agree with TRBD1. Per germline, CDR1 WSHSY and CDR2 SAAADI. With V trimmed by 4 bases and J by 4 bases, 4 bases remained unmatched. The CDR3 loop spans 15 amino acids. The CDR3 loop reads CASSARGQGANVLTF. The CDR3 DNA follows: TGCGCCAGCAGTGCTAGGGGGCAAGGGGCCAACGTCCTGACTTTC.

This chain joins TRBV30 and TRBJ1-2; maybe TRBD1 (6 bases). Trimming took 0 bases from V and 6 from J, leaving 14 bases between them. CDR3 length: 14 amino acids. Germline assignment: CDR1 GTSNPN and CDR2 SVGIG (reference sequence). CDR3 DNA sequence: TGTGCCTGGAGTGTACAAGGCAGGGGCCATGGCTACACCTTC. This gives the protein CAWSVQGRGHGYTF.

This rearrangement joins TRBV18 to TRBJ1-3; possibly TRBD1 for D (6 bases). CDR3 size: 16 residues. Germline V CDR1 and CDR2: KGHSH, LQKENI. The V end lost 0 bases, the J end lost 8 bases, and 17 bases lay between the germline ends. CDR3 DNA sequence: TGTGCCAGCTCACCACCGATAAACAGGGTCGGAGACACCATATATTTT. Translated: CASSPPINRVGDTIYF.

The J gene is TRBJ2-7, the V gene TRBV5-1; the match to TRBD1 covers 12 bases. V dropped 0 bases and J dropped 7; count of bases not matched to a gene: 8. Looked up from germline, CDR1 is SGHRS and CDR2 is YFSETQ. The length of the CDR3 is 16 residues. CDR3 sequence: CASSLAWGQGAKEQYF. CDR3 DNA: TGCGCCAGCAGCTTGGCCTGGGGACAGGGGGCGAAGGAGCAGTACTTC.

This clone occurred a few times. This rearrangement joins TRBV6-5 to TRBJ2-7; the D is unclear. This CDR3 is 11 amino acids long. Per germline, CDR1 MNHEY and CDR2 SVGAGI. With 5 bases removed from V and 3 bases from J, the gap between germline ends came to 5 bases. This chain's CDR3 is CASSTSYEQYF. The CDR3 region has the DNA TGTGCCAGCAGTACAAGCTACGAGCAGTACTTC.

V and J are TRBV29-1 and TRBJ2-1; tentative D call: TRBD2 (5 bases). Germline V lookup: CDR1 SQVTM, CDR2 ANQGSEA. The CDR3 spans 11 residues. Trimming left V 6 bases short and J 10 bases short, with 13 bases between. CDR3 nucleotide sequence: TGCAGCGTCGTACGGGGTCTCGAGCAGTTCTTC. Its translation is CSVVRGLEQFF.

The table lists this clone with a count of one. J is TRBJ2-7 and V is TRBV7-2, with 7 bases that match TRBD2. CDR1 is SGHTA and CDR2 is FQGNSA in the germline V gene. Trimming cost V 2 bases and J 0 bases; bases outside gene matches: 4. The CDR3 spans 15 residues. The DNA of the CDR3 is TGTGCCAGCAGCTTATACGGGACTATCTCCTACGAGCAGTACTTC. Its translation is CASSLYGTISYEQYF.

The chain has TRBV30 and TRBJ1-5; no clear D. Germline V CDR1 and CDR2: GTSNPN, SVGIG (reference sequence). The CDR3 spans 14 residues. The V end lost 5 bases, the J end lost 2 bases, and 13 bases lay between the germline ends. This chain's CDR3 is CAWSALSGNQPQHF. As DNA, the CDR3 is TGTGCCTGGTCCGCCCTGAGTGGCAATCAGCCCCAGCATTTT.

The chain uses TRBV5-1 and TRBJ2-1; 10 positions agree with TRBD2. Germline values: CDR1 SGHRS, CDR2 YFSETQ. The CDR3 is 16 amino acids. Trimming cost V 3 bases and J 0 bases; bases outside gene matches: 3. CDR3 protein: CASSSIAGGSYNEQFF. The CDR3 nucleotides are TGCGCCAGCAGCTCGATAGCGGGGGGCTCCTACAATGAGCAGTTCTTC.

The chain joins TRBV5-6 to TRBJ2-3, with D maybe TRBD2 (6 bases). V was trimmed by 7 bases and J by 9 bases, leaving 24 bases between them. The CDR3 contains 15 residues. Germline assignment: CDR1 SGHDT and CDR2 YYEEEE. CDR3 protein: CASSPRAGGARTQYF. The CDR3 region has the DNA TGTGCCAGCTCCCCGAGGGCGGGCGGGGCGCGGACGCAGTATTTT.

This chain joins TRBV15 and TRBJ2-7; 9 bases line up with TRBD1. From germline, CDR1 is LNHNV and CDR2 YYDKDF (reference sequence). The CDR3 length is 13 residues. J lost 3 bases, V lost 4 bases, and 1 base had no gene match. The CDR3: CATSKGQGYEQYF. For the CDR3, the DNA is TGTGCCACCAGCAAGGGACAGGGCTACGAGCAGTACTTC.

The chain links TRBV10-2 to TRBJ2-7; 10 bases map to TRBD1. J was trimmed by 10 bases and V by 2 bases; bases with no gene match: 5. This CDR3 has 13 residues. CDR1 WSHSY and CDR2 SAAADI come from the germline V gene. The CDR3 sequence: CASSEARQGAQYF. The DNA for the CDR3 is TGCGCCAGCAGTGAGGCCCGACAGGGGGCTCAGTACTTC.

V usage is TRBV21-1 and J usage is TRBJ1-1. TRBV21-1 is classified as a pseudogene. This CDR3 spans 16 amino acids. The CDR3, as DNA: TGTGCCAGCAGCATCAAGGTCCCGGGGGGCTCGGGTGAAGCTTTCTTT. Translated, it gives CASSIKVPGGSGEAFF.

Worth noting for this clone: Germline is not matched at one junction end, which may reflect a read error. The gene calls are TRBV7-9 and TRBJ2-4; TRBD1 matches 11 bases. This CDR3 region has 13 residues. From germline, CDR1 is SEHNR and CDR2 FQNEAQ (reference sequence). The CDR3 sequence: CASSSAAQDRGHF. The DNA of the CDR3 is TGTGCCAGCAGCTCAGCGGCCCAGGACAGGGGGCACTTC.

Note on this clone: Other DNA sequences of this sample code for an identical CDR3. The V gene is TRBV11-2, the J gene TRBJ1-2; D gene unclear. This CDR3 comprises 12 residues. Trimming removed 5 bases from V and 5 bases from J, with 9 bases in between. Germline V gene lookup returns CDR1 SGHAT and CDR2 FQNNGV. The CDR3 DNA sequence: TGTGCCAGCAGCCCGGAGGGTTATGGCTACACCTTC. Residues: CASSPEGYGYTF.

CDR3 region: CASNEQVGNQPQHF. The CDR3 DNA sequence: TGTGCCAGCAATGAACAGGTTGGCAATCAGCCCCAGCATTTT. The chain recombines TRBV6-6 with TRBJ1-5; D perhaps matches TRBD1 (5 bases). This CDR3 spans 14 amino acids. Germline-derived CDR1 and CDR2 are MNHNY and SVGAGI (reference sequence). V lost 7 bases, J lost 2 bases, and 12 bases lay in between.

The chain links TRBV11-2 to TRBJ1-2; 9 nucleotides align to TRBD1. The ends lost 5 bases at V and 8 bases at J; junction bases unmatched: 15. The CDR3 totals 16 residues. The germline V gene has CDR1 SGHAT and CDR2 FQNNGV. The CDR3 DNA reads TGTGCCAGCAGCCCAGCCGGCACACAGGGGGCGGGCGGCTACACCTTC. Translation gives CASSPAGTQGAGGYTF.

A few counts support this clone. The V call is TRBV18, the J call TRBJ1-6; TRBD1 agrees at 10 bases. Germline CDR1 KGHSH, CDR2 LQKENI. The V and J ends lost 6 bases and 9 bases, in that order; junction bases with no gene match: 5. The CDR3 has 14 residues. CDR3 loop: CASSQGQGSSPLHF. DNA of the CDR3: TGTGCCAGCTCGCAGGGACAGGGGAGTTCACCCCTCCACTTT.

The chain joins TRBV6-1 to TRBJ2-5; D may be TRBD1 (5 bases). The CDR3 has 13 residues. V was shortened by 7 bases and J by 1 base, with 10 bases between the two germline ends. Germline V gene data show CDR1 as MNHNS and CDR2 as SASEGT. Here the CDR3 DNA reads TGTGCCAGCACCAGACAGTTCCAAGAGACCCAGTACTTC. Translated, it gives CASTRQFQETQYF.

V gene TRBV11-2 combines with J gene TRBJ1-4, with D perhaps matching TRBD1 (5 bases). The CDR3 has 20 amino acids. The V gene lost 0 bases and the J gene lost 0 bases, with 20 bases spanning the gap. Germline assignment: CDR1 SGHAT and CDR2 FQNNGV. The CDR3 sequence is CASSLDFQGDYFATNEKLFF. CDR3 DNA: TGTGCCAGCAGCTTAGATTTCCAGGGCGATTATTTTGCAACTAATGAAAAACTGTTTTTT.

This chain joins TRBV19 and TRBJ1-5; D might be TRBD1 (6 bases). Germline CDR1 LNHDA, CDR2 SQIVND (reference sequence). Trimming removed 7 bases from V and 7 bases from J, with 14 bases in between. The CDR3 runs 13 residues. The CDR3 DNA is TGTGCCAGTAACCCCAGGGGAGGGCAGCCCCAGCATTTT. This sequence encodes CASNPRGGQPQHF.

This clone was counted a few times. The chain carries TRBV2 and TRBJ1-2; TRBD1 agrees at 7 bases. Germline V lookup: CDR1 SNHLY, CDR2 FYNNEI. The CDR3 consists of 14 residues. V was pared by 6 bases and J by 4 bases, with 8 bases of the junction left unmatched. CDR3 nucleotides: TGTGCCAGCAGCGATGGACAGGCCGGCTATGGCTACACCTTC. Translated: CASSDGQAGYGYTF.

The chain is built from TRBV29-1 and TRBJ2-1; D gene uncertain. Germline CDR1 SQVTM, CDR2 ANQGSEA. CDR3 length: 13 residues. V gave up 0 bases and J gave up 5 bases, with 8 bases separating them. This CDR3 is CSVEDERNNEQFF. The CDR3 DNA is TGCAGCGTTGAAGACGAGAGAAACAATGAGCAGTTCTTC.

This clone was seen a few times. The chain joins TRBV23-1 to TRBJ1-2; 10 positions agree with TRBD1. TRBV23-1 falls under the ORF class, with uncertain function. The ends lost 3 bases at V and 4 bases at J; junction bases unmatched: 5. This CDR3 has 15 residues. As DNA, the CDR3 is TGCGCCAGCAGTCAGCCGACAGGGGGCCTCTATGGCTACACCTTC. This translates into CASSQPTGGLYGYTF.

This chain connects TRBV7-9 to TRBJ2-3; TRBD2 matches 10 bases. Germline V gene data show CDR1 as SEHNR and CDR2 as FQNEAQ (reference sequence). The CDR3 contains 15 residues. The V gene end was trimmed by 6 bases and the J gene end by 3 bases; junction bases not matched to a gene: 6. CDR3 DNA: TGTGCCAGCAGATCGACTAGCGGGCGGACAGATACGCAGTATTTT. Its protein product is CASRSTSGRTDTQYF. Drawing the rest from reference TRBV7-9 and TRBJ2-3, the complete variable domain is DTGVSQNPRHKITKRGQNVTFRCDPISEHNRLYWYRQTLGQGPEFLTYFQNEAQLEKSRLLSDRFSAERPKGSFSTLEIQRTEQGDSAMYLCASRSTSGRTDTQYFGPGTRLTVL.

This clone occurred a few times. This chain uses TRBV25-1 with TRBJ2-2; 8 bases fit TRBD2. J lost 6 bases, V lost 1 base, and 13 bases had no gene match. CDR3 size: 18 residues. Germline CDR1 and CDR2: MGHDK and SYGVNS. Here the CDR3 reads CASSESGGDGLISGELFF. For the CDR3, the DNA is TGTGCCAGCAGTGAATCCGGGGGGGACGGGTTGATCTCCGGGGAGCTGTTTTTT.